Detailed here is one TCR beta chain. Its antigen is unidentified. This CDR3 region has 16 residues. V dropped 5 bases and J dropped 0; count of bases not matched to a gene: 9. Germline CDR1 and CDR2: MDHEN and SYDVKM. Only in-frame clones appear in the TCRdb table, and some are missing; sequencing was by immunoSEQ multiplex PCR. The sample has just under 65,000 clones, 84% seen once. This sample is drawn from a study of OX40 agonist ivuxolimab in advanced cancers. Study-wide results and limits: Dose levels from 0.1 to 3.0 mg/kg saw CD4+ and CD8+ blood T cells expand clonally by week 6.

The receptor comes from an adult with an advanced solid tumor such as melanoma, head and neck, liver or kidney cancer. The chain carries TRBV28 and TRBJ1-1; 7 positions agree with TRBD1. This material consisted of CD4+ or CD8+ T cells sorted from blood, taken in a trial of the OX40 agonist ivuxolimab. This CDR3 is CASSPLGQLLNTEAFF. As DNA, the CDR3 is TGTGCCAGCAGTCCTTTGGGACAGCTTCTGAACACTGAAGCTTTCTTT.